What follows are 3 T cell receptor beta chains derived from one specimen sequenced in a study of cytomegalovirus exposure and HLA in healthy donors (dated by TCRdb to about 2017). Receptor libraries were prepared by the immunoSEQ multiplex PCR assay. For the multiplex PCR, a mixture combining 60 forward primers for TCR Vbeta segments and 13 reverse primers for TCR Jbeta segments was used. The clones in this table, taken by TCRdb from immuneACCESS, are in-frame only. Not every clone is retained; where verified, under half of the shortfall comes from an unresolved V gene, and the cause of the rest is unknown. For this sample the table gives about 160,000 clones, of which around 84% were detected only once. The ten top clones hold about 2% of the sample. Material: PBMCs. The receptors here all came from a man between 18 and 35 years old in good health and CMV-seropositive.

The CDR3 loop reads CASSARRGNEQFF. The CDR3 region has the DNA TGTGCCAGCAGCGCGAGAAGGGGGAATGAGCAGTTCTTC. The chain employs TRBV11-2 and TRBJ2-1, with D possibly matching TRBD1 (6 bases). The germline V and J ends were trimmed by 5 bases and 7 bases, with 12 bases remaining between them. The germline V gene has CDR1 SGHAT and CDR2 FQNNGV. The CDR3 contains 13 residues.

The chain combines TRBV4-2 with TRBJ2-1; D unresolved. The length of the CDR3 is 14 residues. Trimming took off 0 bases at V and 8 bases at J, with 11 bases between the two ends. The V gene's germline CDR1 is LGHNA and CDR2 YNFKEQ. CDR3 region: CASSQEGSLDEQFF. The CDR3 DNA is TGTGCCAGCAGCCAAGAGGGCAGCCTCGATGAGCAGTTCTTC.

This clone was seen more than once but under ten times. The chain combines TRBV7-9 with TRBJ2-1; TRBD2 agrees at 10 bases. The CDR3 contains 16 residues. V was pared by 4 bases and J by 5 bases, with 8 bases of the junction left unmatched. In germline, CDR1 is SEHNR, CDR2 FQNEAQ (reference sequence). The CDR3 here is CASSSSGGGYNNEQFF. In nucleotides, the CDR3 is TGTGCCAGCAGCTCCAGCGGGGGGGGTTACAACAATGAGCAGTTCTTC.